This is a list of T cell receptor beta chains from one sample in a study of shared clonotypes between healthy human individuals. The repertoire was sequenced with immunoSEQ multiplex PCR; TCRdb's copy has only in-frame clones and lacks some. The sample lists fewer than 850,000 clones; roughly 96% were seen once. Material for sequencing was naive CD8+ T cells sorted from blood. These receptors were taken from a young man in good health. Both conserved end residues are part of each CDR3. The D gene is left open where the match is weak. Not all rows give a size; the values are once, few, many and, for expanded clones, a class.

v_call: TRBV27; j_call: TRBJ1-2; clone_size: .; d_call: .; cdr3_nt: TGTGCCAGCAGTCCCGGACAGTTTAACAACTATGGCTACACCTTC; cdr3_aa: CASSPGQFNNYGYTF
v_call: TRBV29-1; j_call: TRBJ2-7; clone_size: .; d_call: .; cdr3_nt: TGCAGCGCAACAGAAAAGAGCTCCTACGAGCAGTACTTC; cdr3_aa: CSATEKSSYEQYF
v_call: TRBV6-1; j_call: TRBJ2-7; clone_size: .; d_call: .; cdr3_nt: TGTGCCAGCAGTGACTCCTACGAGCAGTACTTC; cdr3_aa: CASSDSYEQYF
v_call: TRBV5-4; j_call: TRBJ1-1; clone_size: .; d_call: .; cdr3_nt: TGTGCCAGCAGCTCGCCGACAGGTCGGGATACTGAAGCTTTCTTT; cdr3_aa: CASSSPTGRDTEAFF
v_call: TRBV29-1; j_call: TRBJ2-3; clone_size: .; d_call: TRBD2; cdr3_nt: TGCAGCGTTGAGCGGCTAGCGGACGGCACAGATACGCAGTATTTT; cdr3_aa: CSVERLADGTDTQYF
v_call: TRBV28; j_call: TRBJ1-5; clone_size: once; d_call: TRBD1; cdr3_nt: TGTGCCAGCAGACCCCGCCCAGGGGGGAGCAATCAGCCCCAGCATTTT; cdr3_aa: CASRPRPGGSNQPQHF
v_call: TRBV11-2; j_call: TRBJ2-3; clone_size: .; d_call: .; cdr3_nt: TGTGCCAGCAGCTTAACTAGTTCCCGATCTATCACAGATACGCAGTATTTT; cdr3_aa: CASSLTSSRSITDTQYF
v_call: TRBV19; j_call: TRBJ2-1; clone_size: .; d_call: .; cdr3_nt: TGTGCCAGTAGTGAGACTAGCTACAATGAGCAGTTCTTC; cdr3_aa: CASSETSYNEQFF
v_call: TRBV15; j_call: TRBJ1-5; clone_size: .; d_call: .; cdr3_nt: TGTGCCACCAGCGAAACCGGGACACTAAGCAATCAGCCCCAGCATTTT; cdr3_aa: CATSETGTLSNQPQHF
v_call: TRBV7-6; j_call: TRBJ1-4; clone_size: .; d_call: .; cdr3_nt: TGTGCCAGCAGTTCTAGCCCGGGGGTTGGTGAAAAACTGTTTTTT; cdr3_aa: CASSSSPGVGEKLFF
v_call: TRBV27; j_call: TRBJ2-7; clone_size: .; d_call: TRBD2; cdr3_nt: TGTGCCAGCAGTCCGGGACTAGCGGGAGTTTATTACGAGCAGTACTTC; cdr3_aa: CASSPGLAGVYYEQYF